This T cell receptor (beta chain) stems from a study of cytomegalovirus exposure and HLA in healthy donors. General study findings and limits: High specificity and sensitivity for cytomegalovirus status were reported for the classifier. Among TCR beta chains, those listed as cytomegalovirus-associated numbered fewer than 200. A few CMV-associated chains were confirmed in vitro to be specific for CMV antigens.

The CDR3 extends over 14 amino acids. The ends lost 3 bases at V and 7 bases at J; junction bases unmatched: 5. The germline gives CDR1 KGHSH, CDR2 LQKENI. These donors were members of the approximately 110-subject validation cohort, a group separate from the roughly 670-subject first cohort. As regards this clone: Its antigen is as yet unknown.

Generated by immunoSEQ multiplex PCR, the TCRdb table keeps only in-frame clones and is missing some. This table has some 88,000 clones, about 96% appearing once. What was sequenced was PBMCs. The TCR originated in a man younger than 35 in good health and CMV-seronegative. This sequence joins TRBV18 and TRBJ2-2; 7 bases match TRBD1. CDR3 DNA sequence: TGTGCCAGCTCACCGTCCCGGGACAGCGGGGAGCTGTTTTTT. Encoded protein: CASSPSRDSGELFF.